These T cell receptor beta chains were read from a single sample in a study of shared clonotypes between healthy human individuals. Sequenced by immunoSEQ multiplex PCR; TCRdb stores in-frame clones only, minus some. Altogether around 600,000 clones are present, 90% to 95% being singletons, with the ten largest covering about 0.11%. The sequencing input was naive CD8+ T cells sorted from blood. These receptors came from a woman younger than 45 in good health. The conserved cysteine and the conserved F or W are not part of the CDR3 here.

v_call cdr3_length cdr3_aa
TRBV5-1 10 ASSLEGETQY
TRBV10-3 12 AIRDRGEDTEAF
TRBV10-1 12 ASSEGGFTYEQY
TRBV2 15 ASSESGATRVSYEQY
TRBV13 12 ASSSRTGGNEQF
TRBV10-3 11 ASGLAGGYEQF
TRBV10-3 10 AISSGNTEAF
TRBV28 11 ASSPDVSYEQY
TRBV2 14 ASSLHSEGSGNTIY
TRBV29-1 11 SVAGALYGEQY
TRBV7-9 12 ASSFGSDSLGQF
TRBV29-1 9 SVVDGEGYT
TRBV5-4 14 ASSFRLGISSYEQY
TRBV6-5 13 ASSPWTGGSSEQY
TRBV14 13 ASSQTQGGLWGYT
TRBV5-6 11 ASSFQGNQPQH
TRBV20-1 8 SAPRVGQF
TRBV5-1 13 ASSLRQGAAREQY
TRBV6-7 14 ASSYSPERPNYGYT
TRBV19 13 ASSMGVSGSYEQY
TRBV30 11 AWSLGSGNTIY
TRBV6-5 12 ASNGIDSGNTIY
TRBV19 12 ASSLLAGSEEQY
TRBV7-9 10 ASSLASYGYT
TRBV13 14 ASSLGRGTSGYEQY
TRBV7-9 13 ASSLVTGLLETQY
TRBV19 10 ASSIGGDKQF
TRBV6-1 11 ATAGRSSYEQY
TRBV7-9 10 ASSLTNNEQF
TRBV7-9 11 ASSPRGQETQY
TRBV7-9 12 ASSLAVSYYEQY